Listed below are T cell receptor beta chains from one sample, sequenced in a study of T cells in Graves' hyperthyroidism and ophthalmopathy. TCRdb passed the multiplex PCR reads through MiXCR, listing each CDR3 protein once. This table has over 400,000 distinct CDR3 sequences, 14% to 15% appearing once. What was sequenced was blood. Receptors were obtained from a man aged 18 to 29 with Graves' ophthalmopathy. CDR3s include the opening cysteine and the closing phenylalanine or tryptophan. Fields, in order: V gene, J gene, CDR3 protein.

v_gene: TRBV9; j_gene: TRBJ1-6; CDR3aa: CASSDSSYNSPLHF
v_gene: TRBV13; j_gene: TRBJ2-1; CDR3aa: CASSIGGEQFF
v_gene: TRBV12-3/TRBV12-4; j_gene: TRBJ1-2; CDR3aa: CASSFGGGYGYTF
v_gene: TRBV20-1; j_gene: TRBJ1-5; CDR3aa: CSARLPLGQGHQPQHF
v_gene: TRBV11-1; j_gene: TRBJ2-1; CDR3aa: CASRSPGLQGDEQFF
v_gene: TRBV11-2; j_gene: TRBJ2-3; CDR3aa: CASSLDPSLAGTDTQYF
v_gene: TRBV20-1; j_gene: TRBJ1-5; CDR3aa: CSAPGRRNQPQHF
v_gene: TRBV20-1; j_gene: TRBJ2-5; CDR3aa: CSVQITGLETQYF
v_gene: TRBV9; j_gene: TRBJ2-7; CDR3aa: CASSVAGGPYEQYF
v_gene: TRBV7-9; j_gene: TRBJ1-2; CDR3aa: CASSWDRAGYGYTF
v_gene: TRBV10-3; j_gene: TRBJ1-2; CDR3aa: CAISDRGANYGYTF
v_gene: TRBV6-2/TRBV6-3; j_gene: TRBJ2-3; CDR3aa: CASSDLASGTDTQYF
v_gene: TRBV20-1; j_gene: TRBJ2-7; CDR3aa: CSARDNQGLAYEQYF
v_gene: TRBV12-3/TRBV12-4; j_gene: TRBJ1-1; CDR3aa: CASSLVAARGVGTEAFF
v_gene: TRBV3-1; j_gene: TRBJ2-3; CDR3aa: CASSHRGSTDTQYF
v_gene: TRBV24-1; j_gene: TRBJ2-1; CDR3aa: CATSESSDPLYNEQFF
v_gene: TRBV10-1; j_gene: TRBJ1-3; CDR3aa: CATTLGNTIYF
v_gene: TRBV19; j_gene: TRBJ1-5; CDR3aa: CASMWGTGANQPQHF
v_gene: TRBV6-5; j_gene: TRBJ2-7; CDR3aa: CASSYRSDYEQYF
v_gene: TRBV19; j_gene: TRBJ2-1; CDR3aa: CASSMGLAANEQFF
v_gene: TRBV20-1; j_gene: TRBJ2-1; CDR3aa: CSAEGEMYNEQFF
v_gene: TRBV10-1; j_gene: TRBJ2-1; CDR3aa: CASSEGTSMFF
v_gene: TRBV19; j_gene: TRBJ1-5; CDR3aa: CASTYTAREHQPQHF
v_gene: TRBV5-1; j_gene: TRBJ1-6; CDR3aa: CASSSGTDDSPLHF
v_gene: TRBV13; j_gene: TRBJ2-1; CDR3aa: CASSLGRSSGGPPYNEQFF
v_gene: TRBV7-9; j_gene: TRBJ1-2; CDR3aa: CASSLTGGLGYTF
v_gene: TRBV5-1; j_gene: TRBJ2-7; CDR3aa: CASSLAGGTTYEQYF
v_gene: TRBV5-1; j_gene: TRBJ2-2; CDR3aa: CASTPYSAGELFF
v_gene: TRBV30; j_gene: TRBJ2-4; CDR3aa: CAWSFGPTGRGGIQYF
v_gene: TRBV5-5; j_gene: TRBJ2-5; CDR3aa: CASSLDRSGQTQYF
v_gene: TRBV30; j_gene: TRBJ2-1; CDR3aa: CAWSSPGLAEVNEQFF
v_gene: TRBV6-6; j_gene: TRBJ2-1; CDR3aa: CASSYSWDTYNEQFF
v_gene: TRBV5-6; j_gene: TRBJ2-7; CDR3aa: CASSLGGLGTGYVGEQYF
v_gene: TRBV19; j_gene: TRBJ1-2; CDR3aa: CASSMRQSYGYTF
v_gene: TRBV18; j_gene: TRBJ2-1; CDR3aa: CASSFTSGLESPFF
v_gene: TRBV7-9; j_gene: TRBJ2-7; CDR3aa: CASSRRSEIYEQYF
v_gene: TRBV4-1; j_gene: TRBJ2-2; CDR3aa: CASSPLQGTGELFF
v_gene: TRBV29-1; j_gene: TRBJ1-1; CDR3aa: CSVSANTEAFF
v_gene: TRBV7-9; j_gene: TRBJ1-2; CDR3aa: CASSPAPNVQYGYTF
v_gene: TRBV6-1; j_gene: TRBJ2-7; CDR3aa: CASRVRAGTNSFSYEQYF
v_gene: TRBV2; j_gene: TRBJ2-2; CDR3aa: CAIPGGGFTGELFF
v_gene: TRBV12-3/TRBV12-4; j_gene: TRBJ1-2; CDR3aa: CASSLKLPNYGYTF
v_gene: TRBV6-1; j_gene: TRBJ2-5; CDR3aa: CASSRQAGGLETQYF
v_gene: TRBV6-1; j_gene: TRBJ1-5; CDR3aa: CASSVTGAGGQPQHF
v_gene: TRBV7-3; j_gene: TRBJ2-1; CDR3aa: CASSQGLHNEQFF
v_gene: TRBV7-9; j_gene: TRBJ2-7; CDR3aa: CASSSSLREGMGYEQYF
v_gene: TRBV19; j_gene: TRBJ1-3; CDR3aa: CASEKRGSGNTIYF
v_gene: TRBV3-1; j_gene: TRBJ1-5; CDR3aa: CASSQRQYQPQHF
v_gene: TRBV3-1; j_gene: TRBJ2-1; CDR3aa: CASSPWGGGGNEQFF
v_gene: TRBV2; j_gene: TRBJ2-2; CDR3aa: CASSARQGNTGELFF
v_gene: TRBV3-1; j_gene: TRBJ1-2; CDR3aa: CASSRSDRANYGYTF
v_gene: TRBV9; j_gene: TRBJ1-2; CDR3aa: CASSVAGAGYGYTF
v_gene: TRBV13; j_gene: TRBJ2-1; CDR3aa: CASRLGGRGREQFF
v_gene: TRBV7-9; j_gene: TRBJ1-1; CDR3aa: CASNDQDKNTEAFF